This TCR beta chain was identified during a study of CD8 T cells in Susac syndrome. A quantity of about 0.45 to 1 ug RNA underwent reverse transcription using random hexamers. Across 54 Vbeta and 13 Jbeta, immunoSEQ multiplex PCR amplified TCR beta CDR3. From the immunoSEQ multiplex PCR reads, TCRdb called clonotypes with MiXCR, one entry per CDR3 protein. Of a few hundred thousand distinct CDR3 sequences in the sample, around 95% were seen once. Relapsing-remitting disease, either stable or active, was present in the treatment-naive patients who were the multiple sclerosis controls. Negative isolation was used for CD8+ and CD4+ T cells and FACS enrichment for TEMRA cells. This TCR came from a human donor with multiple sclerosis. Sequenced material: CD4+ T cells from PBMCs.

The CDR3 bases are TGCAGTGCTAGAGAAGGGCCGCTGGGAGAGCAGTACTTC. Its translation: CSAREGPLGEQYF. The V call is TRBV20-1, the J call TRBJ2-7; D gene ambiguous. The CDR3 loop spans 13 amino acids. V dropped 0 bases and J dropped 7 bases, with 13 bases sitting between them. Germline V gene data show CDR1 as DFQATT and CDR2 as SNEGSKA (reference sequence).